This entry describes one T cell receptor beta chain. Its antigen is not identified. This record comes from a study of T cell repertoires and HLA-DP antigens. Measured with immunoSEQ multiplex PCR; TCRdb has only the in-frame clones, and not every one. The sample lists around 90,000 clones, around nine tenths occurring once. Purity of the untouched CD4+ T cells was around 98%. Germline V gene sequence: CDR1 SGHNT, CDR2 YYREEE (reference sequence). V shed 4 bases and J shed 6 bases, with 16 bases lying between them. CDR3 length: 14 residues. The sequence was collected from a man aged 50 or older in good health and CMV-seronegative. Input material: CD4+ T cells from PBMCs. The rearrangement links TRBV5-4 to TRBJ1-2; D perhaps matches TRBD1 (5 bases). CDR3 loop: CASSPGSGLDGYTF. In nucleotides, the CDR3 is TGTGCCAGCAGCCCCGGGTCAGGGTTGGATGGCTACACCTTC.